The 24 T cell receptor beta chains below all came from one sample that was sequenced in a study of T-cell memory formation after mild COVID-19. Using its own MiXCR run on the 5' RACE reads, TCRdb lists one record per CDR3 protein. Of about 130,000 distinct CDR3 sequences in the sample, approximately 15% are singletons; the top ten hold approximately 5.5%. Sequencing was performed on PBMCs or a T cell subset sorted from them (not recorded which). These receptor sequences come from a man between 18 and 35 years old who had mild COVID-19 (a few samples of this study predate the infection). Cell type and time point are not known.

This clonotype was recorded a few times. The J gene is TRBJ1-3, the V gene TRBV5-1, with 7 bases identical to TRBD1. CDR3 size: 16 residues. The germline V gene has CDR1 SGHRS and CDR2 YFSETQ. The V segment lost 4 bases and the J segment 5 bases; nucleotides outside the gene matches: 12. CDR3 nucleotide sequence: TGCGCCAGCAGCCGGGGTCCAGGGGACAGCCGAAACACCATATATTTT. It translates to CASSRGPGDSRNTIYF.

This chain joins TRBV4-2 and TRBJ2-4; 13 positions match TRBD2. Germline CDR1 reads LGHNA; CDR2 reads YNFKEQ. The length of the CDR3 is 18 residues. J lost 5 bases, V lost 0 bases, and 7 bases had no gene match. CDR3 loop: CASSQETSGGANENIQYF. The CDR3 DNA follows: TGTGCCAGCAGCCAAGAAACTAGCGGGGGGGCGAATGAAAACATTCAGTACTTC.

In its sample, this clonotype was seen a few times. The chain has TRBV29-1 and TRBJ1-1, with a tentative D call TRBD1 (6 bases). Per the germline V gene, CDR1 is SQVTM and CDR2 is ANQGSEA. CDR3 length equals 14 residues. Trimming shortened V by 4 bases and J by 3 bases, and 15 bases separated the two germline ends. CDR3 in amino acids: CSVGGGRGDTEAFF. The CDR3 nucleotides are TGCAGCGTTGGAGGAGGGAGGGGGGACACTGAAGCTTTCTTT.

The V and J genes are TRBV5-1 and TRBJ2-4, with D tentatively TRBD2 (5 bases). This CDR3 comprises 16 residues. V was pared by 2 bases and J by 0 bases, with 12 bases between. The germline gives CDR1 SGHRS, CDR2 YFSETQ. In DNA form, the CDR3 reads TGCGCCAGCAGCTTTGTCGGGGTTGGAGCCAAAAACATTCAGTACTTC. Translation gives CASSFVGVGAKNIQYF.

The chain employs TRBV4-1 and TRBJ1-6, with 11 bases that match TRBD1. Trimming cost V 4 bases and J 10 bases; bases outside gene matches: 6. The V gene's germline CDR1 is MGHRA and CDR2 YSYEKL. The CDR3 has 15 residues. CDR3 sequence (DNA): TGCGCCAGCAGCCTAACGGGACAGGGGGAATCACCCCTCCACTTT. This translates into CASSLTGQGESPLHF.

CDR3 protein: CASSLALEGITEAFF. The CDR3 DNA sequence: TGTGCCAGCAGCTTAGCGCTTGAGGGGATCACTGAAGCTTTCTTT. This chain joins TRBV11-1 and TRBJ1-1, with D maybe TRBD1 (5 bases). CDR1 and CDR2 from the germline V gene are SGHAT and FQDESV (reference sequence). This CDR3 is 15 amino acids long. Trimming removed 0 bases at V and 4 bases at J, with 12 bases between. The whole variable domain, filled in from reference TRBV11-1 and TRBJ1-1, reads EAEVAQSPRYKITEKSQAVAFWCDPISGHATLYWYRQILGQGPELLVQFQDESVVDDSQLPKDRFSAERLKGVDSTLKIQPAELGDSAMYLCASSLALEGITEAFFGQGTRLTVV.

The table lists this clonotype with a few counts. This rearrangement joins TRBV5-1 to TRBJ2-3, with D possibly TRBD1 on 6 matching bases. The CDR3 contains 12 residues. The germline CDR1 and CDR2 sequences are SGHRS and YFSETQ. The V end was cut by 4 bases, the J end by 7 bases, with 10 bases between. CDR3 region: CASSLQGYTQYF. The CDR3 region has the DNA TGCGCCAGCAGCCTTCAGGGGTATACGCAGTATTTT. The complete variable domain, with remaining parts taken from reference TRBV5-1 and TRBJ2-3, reads KAGVTQTPRYLIKTRGQQVTLSCSPISGHRSVSWYQQTPGQGLQFLFEYFSETQRNKGNFPGRFSGRQFSNSRSEMNVSTLELGDSALYLCASSLQGYTQYFGPGTRLTVL.

This clonotype was counted a few times. The genes are TRBV7-6 and TRBJ2-2; D tentatively fits TRBD1 or TRBD2 (5 bases each). Trimming removed 4 bases from V and 3 bases from J, with 15 bases in between. The CDR3 has 16 residues. Germline V CDR1 and CDR2: SGHVS, FNYEAQ. The CDR3 is CASSSGPLGDTGELFF. DNA for the CDR3: TGTGCCAGCAGCTCCGGGCCCCTGGGGGACACCGGGGAGCTGTTTTTT.

This clonotype was picked up a small number of times. The chain combines TRBV7-9 with TRBJ1-4; D possibly corresponds to TRBD1 (6 bases). Trimming cost V 5 bases and J 0 bases, with 19 bases left between them. CDR3 length: 18 residues. The germline CDR1 and CDR2 sequences are SEHNR and FQNEAQ (reference sequence). The CDR3 region is CASSLATGYDATNEKLFF. Written as DNA, the CDR3 is TGTGCCAGCAGCCTTGCGACAGGCTACGATGCAACTAATGAAAAACTGTTTTTT.

The CDR3 DNA is TGCGCCAGCAGCCAAGATGGAGCCCGAAGGGCCAACGTCCTGACTTTC. Translation gives CASSQDGARRANVLTF. The chain carries TRBV4-1 and TRBJ2-6, with unresolved D. The germline V gene encodes CDR1 MGHRA and CDR2 YSYEKL. There are 16 residues in the CDR3. The ends were cut back, 0 bases at V and 5 bases at J, with 11 bases in the middle.

The chain couples TRBV29-1 to TRBJ1-6; unclear D gene. V was shortened by 5 bases and J by 2 bases, with 13 bases between the two germline ends. The CDR3 runs to 15 residues. The V gene's germline CDR1 is SQVTM and CDR2 ANQGSEA. The CDR3 loop reads CSVHGKVPYNSPLHF. The DNA for the CDR3 is TGCAGCGTTCATGGGAAGGTACCCTATAATTCACCCCTCCACTTT. Based on the CDR3 plus reference TRBV29-1 and TRBJ1-6, the full variable domain is SAVISQKPSRDICQRGTSLTIQCQVDSQVTMMFWYRQQPGQSLTLIATANQGSEATYESGFVIDKFPISRPNLTFSTLTVSNMSPEDSSIYLCSVHGKVPYNSPLHFGNGTRLTVT.

This clonotype came up a few times. The V and J genes are TRBV28 and TRBJ2-4, with 9 bases lining up with TRBD2. Germline V gene data show CDR1 as MDHEN and CDR2 as SYDVKM. Trimming at V came to 4 bases and at J to 6 bases, leaving 10 bases not matched to a gene. This CDR3 is 16 amino acids long. CDR3 DNA sequence: TGTGCCAGCAGTTCATCGGTGGGGCGGGGGGGAAACATTCAGTACTTC. Translation gives CASSSSVGRGGNIQYF.

This chain joins TRBV5-8 and TRBJ2-3; perhaps TRBD2 as D (7 bases). V shed 2 bases and J shed 2 bases, with 15 bases lying between them. The CDR3 sequence is 16 residues long. Germline CDR1 reads SGHTS; CDR2 reads YDEGEE. The DNA for the CDR3 is TGTGCCAGCAGCTTCGGAACGGGGGGCCTCACAGATACGCAGTATTTT. As protein: CASSFGTGGLTDTQYF. Based on the CDR3 plus reference TRBV5-8 and TRBJ2-3, the full variable domain is EAGVTQSPTHLIKTRGQQATLRCSPISGHTSVYWYQQALGLGLQFLLWYDEGEERNRGNFPPRFSGRQFPNYSSELNVNALELEDSALYLCASSFGTGGLTDTQYFGPGTRLTVL.

The V call is TRBV7-9, the J call TRBJ1-4; the D is unclear. V was clipped by 8 bases and J by 13 bases, with 23 bases between them. This CDR3 has 14 residues. CDR1 is SEHNR and CDR2 is FQNEAQ in the germline V gene (reference sequence). The CDR3 sequence: CASGPHWSPLGLFF. In DNA, the CDR3 is TGTGCCAGCGGGCCCCACTGGTCTCCCCTGGGACTGTTTTTT.

This chain links TRBV11-2 with TRBJ2-3; unclear D gene. From germline, CDR1 is SGHAT and CDR2 FQNNGV. Trimming took 3 bases from V and 0 from J, leaving 10 bases between them. The CDR3 totals 15 residues. The CDR3 nucleotides read TGTGCCAGCAGCTTTAGGACGGACAGCACAGATACGCAGTATTTT. It is translated as CASSFRTDSTDTQYF.

This chain joins TRBV7-2 and TRBJ2-5; tentatively, D is TRBD1 (6 bases). The CDR3 has 13 amino acids. Germline CDR1 is SGHTA and CDR2 is FQGNSA. With 5 bases removed from V and 0 bases from J, the gap between germline ends came to 7 bases. The CDR3 loop reads CASSRDNQETQYF. As DNA, the CDR3 is TGTGCCAGCAGCCGGGACAACCAAGAGACCCAGTACTTC.

This clonotype was counted only a few times. The rearrangement uses TRBV20-1 and TRBJ2-1; 8 bases map to TRBD1. The CDR3 totals 12 residues. The germline V gene has CDR1 DFQATT and CDR2 SNEGSKA (reference sequence). V dropped 4 bases and J dropped 6; count of bases not matched to a gene: 2. The CDR3 DNA reads TGCAGTGCTATCACAGGGGGCAATGAGCAGTTCTTC. Protein product: CSAITGGNEQFF.

The chain uses TRBV14 and TRBJ1-1; weak D call: TRBD1 (6 bases). Germline V gene data show CDR1 as SGHDN and CDR2 as FVKESK. The germline V and J ends were trimmed by 2 bases and 5 bases, with 12 bases remaining between them. The CDR3 is made up of 14 amino acids. This chain's CDR3 is CASSQTQGWTEAFF. In DNA form, the CDR3 reads TGTGCCAGCAGCCAAACGCAGGGGTGGACTGAAGCTTTCTTT. Variable domain in full (rest from reference TRBV14 and TRBJ1-1): EAGVTQFPSHSVIEKGQTVTLRCDPISGHDNLYWYRRVMGKEIKFLLHFVKESKQDESGMPNNRFLAERTGGTYSTLKVQPAELEDSGVYFCASSQTQGWTEAFFGQGTRLTVV.

The V and J genes are TRBV5-1 and TRBJ2-5, with 7 bases fitting TRBD1. J gave up 3 bases and V 6 bases, and 5 bases lay outside the gene matches. CDR1 is SGHRS and CDR2 is YFSETQ in the germline V gene. CDR3 size: 13 residues. The CDR3 DNA reads TGCGCCAGCACCGTACAGGGGAAAGAGACCCAGTACTTC. Protein: CASTVQGKETQYF.

This clonotype has just a few counts. V is TRBV3-1 and J is TRBJ2-3; D unclear. V lost 4 bases, J lost 6 bases, and 14 bases lay in between. The germline V gene encodes CDR1 LGHDT and CDR2 YNNKEL (reference sequence). The CDR3 is 14 amino acids. CDR3: CASSPRGGRDTQYF. The CDR3 region has the DNA TGTGCCAGCAGCCCTCGAGGTGGAAGGGATACGCAGTATTTT.

The chain couples TRBV21-1 to TRBJ1-2; the table's TRBD1 call for D was not verified on the DNA. TRBV21-1 is recorded as a pseudogene. The CDR3 runs to 15 residues. For the CDR3, the DNA is TGTGCCAGCAGCGAACGACAGGGAAATAACTATGGCTACACCTTC. This gives the protein CASSERQGNNYGYTF.

This chain connects TRBV5-1 to TRBJ2-3; 8 bases agree with TRBD1. V was pared by 3 bases and J by 1 base, with 1 base of the junction left unmatched. The CDR3 loop spans 14 amino acids. Germline V lookup: CDR1 SGHRS, CDR2 YFSETQ. The CDR3 reads CASSWGQGTDTQYF. The DNA of the CDR3 is TGCGCCAGCAGCTGGGGACAGGGCACAGATACGCAGTATTTT.

This rearrangement joins TRBV15 to TRBJ1-2; D uncertain. The CDR3 has 17 residues. Trimming stripped 0 bases from V and 1 base from J, with 15 bases between. Germline values: CDR1 LNHNV, CDR2 YYDKDF (reference sequence). The CDR3, as DNA: TGTGCCACCAGCAGAGATCAGACACCGAACCTTAACTATGGCTACACCTTC. Its translation is CATSRDQTPNLNYGYTF.

The rearrangement joins TRBV5-1 to TRBJ2-7, with 8 bases fitting TRBD2. Germline CDR1 reads SGHRS; CDR2 reads YFSETQ. Losses at the gene ends were 2 bases for V and 4 bases for J; bases not matched to a gene: 8. This CDR3 is 15 amino acids long. The CDR3 reads CASSLSGGLSYEQYF. As DNA, the CDR3 is TGCGCCAGCAGCTTAAGCGGGGGCCTCTCTTACGAGCAGTACTTC.